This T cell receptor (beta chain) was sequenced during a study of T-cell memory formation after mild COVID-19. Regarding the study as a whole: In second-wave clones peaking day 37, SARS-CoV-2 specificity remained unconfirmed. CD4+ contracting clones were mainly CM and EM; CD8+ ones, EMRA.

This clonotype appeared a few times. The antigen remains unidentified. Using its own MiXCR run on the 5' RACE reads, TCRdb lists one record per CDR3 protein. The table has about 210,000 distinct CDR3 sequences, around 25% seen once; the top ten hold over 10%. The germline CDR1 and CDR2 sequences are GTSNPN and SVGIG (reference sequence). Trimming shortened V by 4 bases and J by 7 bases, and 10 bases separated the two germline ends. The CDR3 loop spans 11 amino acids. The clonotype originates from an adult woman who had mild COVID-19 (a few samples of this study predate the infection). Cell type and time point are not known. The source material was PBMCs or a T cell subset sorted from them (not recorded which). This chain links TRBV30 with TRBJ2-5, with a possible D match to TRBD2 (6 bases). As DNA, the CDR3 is TGTGCCTGGAACGTCGGGGGGACCCAGTACTTC. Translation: CAWNVGGTQYF.